These 5 T cell receptor beta chains were all obtained from the same sample, sequenced in a study of blood T cell repertoires in COVID-19. The assay was immunoSEQ multiplex PCR, and TCRdb's table has in-frame clones only and misses some. The sample has tens of thousands of clones, more than 80% seen once. Sample: peripheral blood. These receptors all come from an elderly woman with active COVID-19.

The chain is built from TRBV20-1 and TRBJ2-5; 11 nucleotides agree with TRBD2. The germline V gene encodes CDR1 DFQATT and CDR2 SNEGSKA (reference sequence). The CDR3 is made up of 15 amino acids. V shed 3 bases and J 0 bases; nucleotides not matched to a gene: 3. The CDR3 DNA is TGCAGTGCTAGTGCTAGCGGGGGGTACCAAGAGACCCAGTACTTC. It translates to CSASASGGYQETQYF.

The chain is built from TRBV10-3 and TRBJ1-2; tentatively, D is TRBD1 (5 bases). The CDR3 sequence is 15 residues long. The V end lost 4 bases, the J end lost 4 bases, and 16 bases lay between the germline ends. Germline assignment: CDR1 ENHRY and CDR2 SYGVKD. CDR3 in amino acids: CAISADVPGIYGYTF. CDR3 sequence (DNA): TGTGCCATCAGTGCTGACGTGCCAGGGATCTATGGCTACACCTTC.

This clone was detected only once. The rearrangement uses TRBV19 and TRBJ2-5; the match to TRBD1 covers 9 bases. Germline trimming cut 6 bases from V and 4 bases from J; bases unmatched to any gene: 3. The CDR3 is 13 residues long. Germline V CDR1 and CDR2: LNHDA, SQIVND (reference sequence). The CDR3 nucleotides are TGTGCCAGTAGCCGACAGGGGGGAGAGACCCAGTACTTC. Amino acid sequence: CASSRQGGETQYF.

V and J are TRBV7-9 and TRBJ1-2; tentatively, D is TRBD1 (6 bases). Per germline, CDR1 SEHNR and CDR2 FQNEAQ (reference sequence). This CDR3 is built from 14 residues. Trimming pared 3 bases from V and 11 bases from J, leaving 19 bases between. This chain's CDR3 is CASSFVPGAGAYTF. CDR3 nucleotides: TGTGCCAGCAGCTTCGTACCCGGGGCAGGGGCGTACACCTTC.

The chain links TRBV5-6 to TRBJ2-3, with 8 bases aligning to TRBD2. CDR3 length equals 15 residues. CDR1 and CDR2 from the germline V gene are SGHDT and YYEEEE. Trimming removed 5 bases from V and 2 bases from J; junction bases left unmatched: 7. The CDR3 nucleotides read TGTGCCAGCAGGGACGGGAGGGCCCTCACAGATACGCAGTATTTT. Its translation: CASRDGRALTDTQYF.